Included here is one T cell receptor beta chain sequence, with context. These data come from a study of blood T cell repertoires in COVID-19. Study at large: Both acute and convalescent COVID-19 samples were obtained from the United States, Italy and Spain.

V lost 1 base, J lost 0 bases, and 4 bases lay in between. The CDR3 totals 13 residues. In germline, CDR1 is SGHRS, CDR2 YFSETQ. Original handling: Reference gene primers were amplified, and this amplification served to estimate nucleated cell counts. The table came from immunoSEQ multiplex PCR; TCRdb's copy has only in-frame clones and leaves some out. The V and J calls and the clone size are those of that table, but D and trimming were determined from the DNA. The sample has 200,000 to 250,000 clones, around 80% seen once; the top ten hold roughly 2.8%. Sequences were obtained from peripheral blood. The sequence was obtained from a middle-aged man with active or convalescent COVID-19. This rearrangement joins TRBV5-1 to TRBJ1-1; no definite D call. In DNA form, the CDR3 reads TGCGCCAGCAGCTTGTCAGTGAACACTGAAGCTTTCTTT. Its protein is CASSLSVNTEAFF.